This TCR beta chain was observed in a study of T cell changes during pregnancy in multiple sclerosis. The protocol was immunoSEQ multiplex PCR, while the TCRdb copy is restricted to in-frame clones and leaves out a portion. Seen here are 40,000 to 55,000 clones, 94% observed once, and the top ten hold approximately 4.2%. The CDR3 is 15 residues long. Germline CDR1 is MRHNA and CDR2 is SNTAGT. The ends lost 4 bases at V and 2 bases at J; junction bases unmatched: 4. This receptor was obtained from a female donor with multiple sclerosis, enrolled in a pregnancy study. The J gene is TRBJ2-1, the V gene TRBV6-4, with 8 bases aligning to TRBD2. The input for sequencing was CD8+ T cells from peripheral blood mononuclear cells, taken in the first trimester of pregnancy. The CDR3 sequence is CASSAGGLTYNEQFF. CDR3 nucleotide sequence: TGTGCCAGCAGTGCGGGGGGGCTCACCTACAATGAGCAGTTCTTC.